The clone carrying this T cell receptor (beta chain) was recorded a few times. The CDR3 has 13 residues. Trimming left V 0 bases short and J 13 bases short, with 13 bases between. The sample belongs to a study of T-cell reconstitution after alpha-beta-depleted transplantation in children. Library preparation (for TCRbeta) was performed with unique molecular identifiers. One entry per CDR3 protein results from TCRdb running MiXCR on the PCR reads. Of more than 450,000 distinct CDR3 sequences listed, around 17% are singletons. Sequenced material: PBMCs from the stem cell graft donor, taken from the stem cell graft. The chain has TRBV12-3 or TRBV12-4 and TRBJ2-1; D might be TRBD2 (6 bases). The clonotype was recovered from a human donor who donated a stem cell graft to a child with acute lymphoblastic leukemia. The CDR3 loop is CASSLARDFSQFF. Here the CDR3 DNA reads TGTGCCAGCAGTTTAGCCCGGGACTTTTCCCAGTTCTTC.